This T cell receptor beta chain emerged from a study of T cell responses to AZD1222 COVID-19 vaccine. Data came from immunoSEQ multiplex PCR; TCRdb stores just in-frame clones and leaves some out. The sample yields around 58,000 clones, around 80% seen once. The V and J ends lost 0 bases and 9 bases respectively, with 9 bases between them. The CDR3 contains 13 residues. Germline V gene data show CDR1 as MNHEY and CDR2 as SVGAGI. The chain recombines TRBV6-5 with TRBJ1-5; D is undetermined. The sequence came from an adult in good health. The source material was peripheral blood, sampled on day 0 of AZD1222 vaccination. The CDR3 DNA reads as TGTGCCAGCAGTTACTCGGAAGATAGGCCCCAGCATTTT. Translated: CASSYSEDRPQHF.